Below, 19 T cell receptor beta chains from the same sample are listed, as sequenced in a study of beta chain features in type 1 diabetes. The sequenced template was cDNA made from the entire isolated RNA. This table comes from immunoSEQ multiplex PCR, and its TCRdb copy is limited to in-frame clones, with some not included. The sample holds about 220,000 clones, approximately 11% seen once. The sequenced sample consisted of central memory CD4+ T cells from blood. Every receptor here comes from a man aged 18-30 years in good health.

This chain links TRBV29-1 with TRBJ2-7, with 11 bases identical to TRBD2. The CDR3 runs 16 residues. The junction had 11 bases not matched to a gene; V was cut back by 7 bases and J by 0 bases. CDR1 is SQVTM and CDR2 is ANQGSEA in the germline V gene. This CDR3 reads CSAANPGTSGSYEQYF. CDR3 nucleotides: TGCAGCGCCGCGAACCCCGGGACTAGCGGCTCCTACGAGCAGTACTTC.

The chain uses TRBV9 and TRBJ2-7; 9 bases align to TRBD1. J gave up 4 bases and V 3 bases, and 5 bases lay outside the gene matches. This CDR3 has 14 amino acids. Germline CDR1 reads SGDLS; CDR2 reads YYNGEE. The CDR3 DNA reads TGTGCCAGCAGCGCCGGGACAGGGAATTACGAGCAGTACTTC. Amino acids: CASSAGTGNYEQYF.

A few counts support this clone. This rearrangement joins TRBV7-2 to TRBJ2-2, with TRBD2 matching 11 bases. V trimming: 2 bases; J trimming: 4 bases; junction bases outside the gene matches: 6. Germline-derived CDR1 and CDR2 are SGHTA and FQGNSA. The CDR3 is made up of 17 amino acids. For the CDR3, the DNA is TGTGCCAGCAGCTTAAGGTTTCTAGCGGGAGGCACCGGGGAGCTGTTTTTT. Translating it yields CASSLRFLAGGTGELFF. Looking up the rest from reference TRBV7-2 and TRBJ2-2 gives the full variable domain: GAGVSQSPSNKVTEKGKDVELRCDPISGHTALYWYRQSLGQGLEFLIYFQGNSAPDKSGLPSDRFSAERTGGSVSTLTIQRTQQEDSAVYLCASSLRFLAGGTGELFFGEGSRLTVL.

This clone was seen repeatedly, ten times or more. The chain couples TRBV7-9 to TRBJ2-1; 7 positions agree with TRBD1. The CDR3 is made up of 17 amino acids. Germline CDR1 SEHNR, CDR2 FQNEAQ (reference sequence). V lost 5 bases, J lost 5 bases, and 15 bases stayed unmatched. CDR3 sequence: CASSQPPSDRANNEQFF. Written as DNA, the CDR3 is TGTGCCAGCAGCCAGCCCCCCTCCGACAGGGCAAACAATGAGCAGTTCTTC.

This clone turned up a few times. The CDR3 here is CASSQDGAGSYNEQFF. The CDR3 DNA reads TGTGCCAGCAGCCAAGATGGAGCGGGGTCCTACAATGAGCAGTTCTTC. The chain couples TRBV4-2 to TRBJ2-1; 7 nucleotides align to TRBD2. The CDR3 loop spans 16 amino acids. The germline V gene has CDR1 LGHNA and CDR2 YNFKEQ. V shed 0 bases, J shed 1 base, and the junction held 3 bases outside the gene matches.

The chain couples TRBV11-2 to TRBJ1-2; weak D call: TRBD1 (5 bases). The germline V gene encodes CDR1 SGHAT and CDR2 FQNNGV. Trimming pared 6 bases from V and 2 bases from J, leaving 13 bases between. The CDR3 loop spans 14 amino acids. This CDR3 reads CASREGTGNYGYTF. DNA for the CDR3: TGTGCCAGCAGGGAGGGGACGGGAAACTATGGCTACACCTTC.

This clone was observed a few times. The V call is TRBV4-2, the J call TRBJ2-4; D may match TRBD1 or TRBD2 (5 bases each). The CDR3 has 16 amino acids. Trimming took 4 bases from V and 0 from J, leaving 13 bases between them. The germline gives CDR1 LGHNA, CDR2 YNFKEQ. In nucleotides, the CDR3 is TGTGCCAGCAGCCCGGGACCGACGCTAGCCAAAAACATTCAGTACTTC. This sequence encodes CASSPGPTLAKNIQYF.

With respect to this clone: A much more abundant neighbour one base away suggests this may be a read error. The sample contains more than one DNA sequence encoding this CDR3. The chain couples TRBV9 to TRBJ2-3, with D possibly matching TRBD2 (6 bases). Trimming took off 0 bases at V and 1 base at J, with 6 bases between the two ends. Germline V gene lookup returns CDR1 SGDLS and CDR2 YYNGEE. CDR3 size: 14 residues. The DNA for the CDR3 is TGTGCCAGCAGCGTAGCTAGCGGCACAGATACGCAGTATTTT. Translation: CASSVASGTDTQYF.

This chain uses TRBV29-1 with TRBJ2-5; D is possibly TRBD2 (5 bases). The V end lost 2 bases, the J end lost 5 bases, and 18 bases lay between the germline ends. Germline V lookup: CDR1 SQVTM, CDR2 ANQGSEA. The CDR3 length is 15 residues. The CDR3, as DNA: TGCAGCGTTGAACAGGCAGGCGTAACGGGGGAGACCCAGTACTTC. The encoded protein is CSVEQAGVTGETQYF.

This clone was counted between two and nine times. The chain combines TRBV5-1 with TRBJ2-2; unclear D gene. V was clipped by 3 bases and J by 5 bases, with 17 bases between them. Germline CDR1 SGHRS, CDR2 YFSETQ. The CDR3 length is 16 residues. The CDR3 loop reads CASSSSWAVETGELFF. The CDR3 DNA sequence: TGCGCCAGCAGCTCCTCTTGGGCGGTTGAAACCGGGGAGCTGTTTTTT. Combining the CDR3 with reference TRBV5-1 and TRBJ2-2 gives the whole variable domain KAGVTQTPRYLIKTRGQQVTLSCSPISGHRSVSWYQQTPGQGLQFLFEYFSETQRNKGNFPGRFSGRQFSNSRSEMNVSTLELGDSALYLCASSSSWAVETGELFFGEGSRLTVL.

This clone was picked up a small number of times. This chain connects TRBV28 to TRBJ2-6; D is perhaps TRBD1 or TRBD2 (5 bases each). CDR1 is MDHEN, CDR2 SYDVKM, per germline. The V gene lost 1 base and the J gene lost 0 bases, with 10 bases spanning the gap. The CDR3 extends over 17 amino acids. The CDR3 DNA follows: TGTGCCAGCAGTTTATTGGGGGACCCCTCTGGGGCCAACGTCCTGACTTTC. Protein product: CASSLLGDPSGANVLTF.

Concerning this clone: Germline and junction disagree at one end, which may indicate a read error. The chain combines TRBV5-4 with TRBJ2-3; possible D gene TRBD1, 5 bases. The germline CDR1 and CDR2 sequences are SGHNT and YYREEE (reference sequence). This CDR3 has 17 amino acids. CDR3 amino acids: CASSQSDSPSGTDTQYF. In DNA form, the CDR3 reads TGCGCCAGCAGCCAAAGTGACAGCCCTAGTGGCACAGATACGCAGTATTTT.

This clone turned up a few times. The CDR3 bases are TGTGCCAGCAGTGACGACAGGGGCGCCTACAATGAGCAGTTCTTC. Encoded protein: CASSDDRGAYNEQFF. The chain recombines TRBV2 with TRBJ2-1, with TRBD1 identical over 8 bases. Germline V gene sequence: CDR1 SNHLY, CDR2 FYNNEI. V was clipped by 3 bases and J by 2 bases; unmatched bases: 3. The CDR3 is 15 residues long.

In its sample, this clone was seen many times. V and J are TRBV6-6 and TRBJ2-3; 9 positions match TRBD2. V dropped 6 bases and J dropped 2; count of bases not matched to a gene: 9. The CDR3 is 16 residues long. CDR1 is MNHNY, CDR2 SVGAGI, per germline (reference sequence). CDR3 sequence (DNA): TGTGCCAGCAGGGACATAGCGGGAGCCAACACAGATACGCAGTATTTT. Its translation: CASRDIAGANTDTQYF.

J is TRBJ2-3 and V is TRBV9; D remains unclear. Germline loops: CDR1 SGDLS, CDR2 YYNGEE. Trimming removed 2 bases from V and 4 bases from J, with 8 bases in between. The length of the CDR3 is 13 residues. CDR3 in DNA: TGTGCCAGCAGCGTTGGGGTCGCAGATACGCAGTATTTT. It specifies CASSVGVADTQYF.

There are a few counts of this clone. The rearrangement joins TRBV7-9 to TRBJ1-1; 10 bases match TRBD1. Germline V CDR1 and CDR2: SEHNR, FQNEAQ (reference sequence). The V gene end was trimmed by 4 bases and the J gene end by 7 bases; junction bases not matched to a gene: 0. The CDR3 runs 12 residues. The chain's CDR3 is CASSWDRGEAFF. CDR3 bases: TGTGCCAGCAGCTGGGACAGGGGTGAAGCTTTCTTT.

The chain recombines TRBV7-2 with TRBJ2-6; D remains unclear. Germline assignment: CDR1 SGHTA and CDR2 FQGNSA. V lost 6 bases and J lost 4, with 13 bases in between. CDR3 size: 15 residues. The CDR3 loop reads CASSPLDAGANVLTF. The CDR3 coding sequence is TGTGCCAGCAGTCCCCTAGACGCCGGGGCCAACGTCCTGACTTTC.

The chain links TRBV23-1 to TRBJ2-2; TRBD1 is a possible D gene (5 bases). TRBV23-1 qualifies as an ORF whose function is uncertain. The ends were cut back, 1 base at V and 6 bases at J, with 12 bases in the middle. This CDR3 contains 15 residues. The CDR3 sequence is CASSQFQGAPGELFF. In nucleotides, the CDR3 is TGCGCCAGCAGTCAATTCCAGGGCGCACCCGGGGAGCTGTTTTTT.

The V call is TRBV21-1, the J call TRBJ2-1; the D call in the table, TRBD2, was not verified against the DNA. TRBV21-1 is termed a pseudogene. The CDR3 contains 16 residues. CDR3 nucleotides: TGTGCCAGCACTATTCTCGGGATATTACCCTACAATGAGCAGTTCTTC. Its protein product is CASTILGILPYNEQFF.